Below are 29 T cell receptor beta chains sequenced from a single sample in a study of naive and memory T cell subsets. Both TRBC1 and TRBC2 were covered by a beta constant-region primer of two equimolar oligonucleotides. The ligated cDNA underwent four PCR rounds using SP2 and nested alpha and beta constant-region primers. TCRdb re-called the UMI-ligation and nested PCR reads through MiXCR, storing one row per CDR3 protein. There are tens of thousands of distinct CDR3 sequences in the sample; 9% occur only once, and 1.2% lies in the top ten. Sequencing input: naive CD8+ T cells from blood. The receptors here all came from a human donor in good health.

This clonotype was seen repeatedly, ten times or more. The chain uses TRBV27 and TRBJ2-2; 8 bases align to TRBD1. The germline V gene encodes CDR1 MNHEY and CDR2 SMNVEV (reference sequence). V dropped 0 bases and J dropped 3; count of bases not matched to a gene: 6. This CDR3 contains 17 residues. CDR3 DNA sequence: TGTGCCAGCAGTTTATCGGCAGGGGGCGCCTACACCGGGGAGCTGTTTTTT. It yields the protein CASSLSAGGAYTGELFF.

This clonotype has more than one count but fewer than ten. The gene calls are TRBV3-1 and TRBJ2-7; no clear D gene. V lost 0 bases and J lost 2, with 11 bases in between. The CDR3 totals 15 residues. The V gene's germline CDR1 is LGHDT and CDR2 YNNKEL (reference sequence). CDR3 amino acids: CASSQDTATAYEQYF. As DNA, the CDR3 is TGTGCCAGCAGCCAAGATACAGCAACCGCCTACGAGCAGTACTTC.

This clonotype was seen a few times. This chain joins TRBV29-1 and TRBJ2-5; 7 nucleotides match TRBD1. The germline V gene encodes CDR1 SQVTM and CDR2 ANQGSEA. J gave up 5 bases and V 5 bases, and 8 bases lay outside the gene matches. The CDR3 covers 13 residues. Here the CDR3 DNA reads TGCAGCGTTTCAGGGGGATTGAGGGAGACCCAGTACTTC. As protein: CSVSGGLRETQYF.

In this sample, this clonotype turned up a few times. The chain uses TRBV13 and TRBJ1-4; D possibly corresponds to TRBD1 (5 bases). V was shortened by 5 bases and J by 0 bases, with 19 bases between the two germline ends. CDR3 size: 18 residues. Per germline, CDR1 PRHDT and CDR2 FYEKMQ (reference sequence). The CDR3 spells CASSLRGGSLTTNEKLFF. In nucleotides, the CDR3 is TGTGCCAGCAGCCTCCGGGGCGGAAGTTTAACAACTAATGAAAAACTGTTTTTT.

The chain employs TRBV19 and TRBJ2-3, with 9 bases identical to TRBD2. J lost 6 bases, V lost 3 bases, and 7 bases had no gene match. Germline CDR1 is LNHDA and CDR2 is SQIVND (reference sequence). The CDR3 sequence is 15 residues long. DNA of the CDR3: TGTGCCAGTAGTATCGGCGGGAGGGCCCAGGATACGCAGTATTTT. Protein sequence: CASSIGGRAQDTQYF.

This clonotype has at least ten counts. The rearrangement links TRBV28 to TRBJ2-1; no firm D call. Germline CDR1 and CDR2: MDHEN and SYDVKM. The CDR3 runs 14 residues. V was clipped by 8 bases and J by 4 bases, with 15 bases between them. This CDR3 reads CASAPAPPYNEQFF. DNA for the CDR3: TGTGCCAGCGCTCCCGCTCCCCCATACAATGAGCAGTTCTTC.

This clonotype was found a few times. V usage is TRBV27 and J usage is TRBJ2-7; D is unresolved. This CDR3 comprises 16 residues. Trimming pared 5 bases from V and 6 bases from J, leaving 23 bases between. Per the germline V gene, CDR1 is MNHEY and CDR2 is SMNVEV (reference sequence). CDR3 sequence reads: CASSPLINLKSPEQYF. For the CDR3, the DNA is TGTGCCAGCAGTCCCCTGATAAACCTAAAAAGTCCCGAGCAGTACTTC.

This clonotype was counted many times. The chain joins TRBV4-1 to TRBJ2-2; D is possibly TRBD1 (6 bases). This CDR3 comprises 15 residues. V was cut by 1 base and J by 5 bases, with 11 bases left in between. Germline V gene data show CDR1 as MGHRA and CDR2 as YSYEKL. In DNA, the CDR3 is TGCGCCAGCAGCCAAGCACCCCAGGGGACCGGGGAGCTGTTTTTT. Translation: CASSQAPQGTGELFF.

This chain uses TRBV5-5 with TRBJ1-5, with D tentatively TRBD1 (5 bases). The germline V gene has CDR1 SGHKS and CDR2 YYEKEE (reference sequence). Trimming cost V 4 bases and J 5 bases, with 19 bases left between them. The CDR3 is 16 amino acids. The CDR3 sequence: CASSDRLYRKDQPQHF. The CDR3 coding sequence is TGTGCCAGCAGCGACCGTCTTTACAGGAAGGATCAGCCCCAGCATTTT.

The rearrangement joins TRBV12-3 or TRBV12-4 to TRBJ1-2; a weak D match, TRBD1 (5 bases). The CDR3 loop spans 16 amino acids. The germline V and J ends were trimmed by 6 bases and 3 bases, with 20 bases remaining between them. The CDR3 nucleotides read TGTGCCAGCAGCCCGTCCCGGGACGTCGGTGACTATGGCTACACCTTC. It encodes CASSPSRDVGDYGYTF.

The table lists this clonotype with many counts. The chain uses TRBV29-1 and TRBJ2-1, with 7 bases matching TRBD2. This CDR3 is 14 amino acids long. The germline gives CDR1 SQVTM, CDR2 ANQGSEA. J gave up 6 bases and V 4 bases, and 9 bases lay outside the gene matches. The CDR3 DNA is TGCAGCGTTGTGGACTGGACTAGGGGCAATGAGCAGTTCTTC. It codes for CSVVDWTRGNEQFF.

This clonotype was seen a few times. CDR3 bases: TGTGCCACCAGTTTGACAGGGGGGAGCAATCAGCCCCAGCATTTT. This sequence encodes CATSLTGGSNQPQHF. The V and J genes are TRBV15 and TRBJ1-5; TRBD1 matches 9 bases. The CDR3 runs 15 residues. V was clipped by 6 bases and J by 1 base; unmatched bases: 4. The germline gives CDR1 LNHNV, CDR2 YYDKDF (reference sequence).

This clonotype was seen a handful of times. The DNA of the CDR3 is TGCAGTGCTAGAGAGGTTAACCAAAATACTAGCGGGAGGGAGCAGTACTTC. It translates to CSAREVNQNTSGREQYF. This chain joins TRBV20-1 and TRBJ2-7; 12 bases line up with TRBD2. This CDR3 contains 17 residues. From germline, CDR1 is DFQATT and CDR2 SNEGSKA (reference sequence). The ends lost 0 bases at V and 7 bases at J; junction bases unmatched: 13.

This clonotype was found a few times. The chain uses TRBV29-1 and TRBJ2-7; 7 bases fit TRBD2. This CDR3 is 13 amino acids long. V was pared by 4 bases and J by 1 base, with 4 bases of the junction left unmatched. The germline V gene encodes CDR1 SQVTM and CDR2 ANQGSEA. CDR3 in DNA: TGCAGCGTTGGAGGCGGGAGTTCCTACGAGCAGTACTTC. This gives the protein CSVGGGSSYEQYF.

This clonotype occurred many times. The chain employs TRBV4-2 and TRBJ1-1, with D unclear. CDR1 and CDR2 (germline): LGHNA, YNFKEQ. CDR3 size: 15 residues. Between the trimmed V and J ends, which lost 0 bases and 2 bases, there was a span of 10 bases. The CDR3 here is CASSQELFTNTEAFF. The CDR3 region has the DNA TGTGCCAGCAGCCAAGAATTATTCACCAACACTGAAGCTTTCTTT.

The chain couples TRBV25-1 to TRBJ2-3, with D uncertain. CDR1 is MGHDK and CDR2 is SYGVNS in the germline V gene. Between the trimmed V and J ends, which lost 3 bases and 6 bases, there was a span of 13 bases. The CDR3 has 14 residues. In DNA form, the CDR3 reads TGTGCCAGCAGTGAGAGACGGAGTCAGGATACGCAGTATTTT. This codes for CASSERRSQDTQYF. Full variable domain (rest looked up from reference TRBV25-1 and TRBJ2-3): EADIYQTPRYLVIGTGKKITLECSQTMGHDKMYWYQQDPGMELHLIHYSYGVNSTEKGDLSSESTVSRIRTEHFPLTLESARPSHTSQYLCASSERRSQDTQYFGPGTRLTVL.

In this sample, this clonotype turned up many times. The genes are TRBV27 and TRBJ2-1; tentatively, D is TRBD2 (5 bases). CDR1 MNHEY and CDR2 SMNVEV come from the germline V gene (reference sequence). CDR3 length equals 12 residues. The V end was cut by 7 bases, the J end by 8 bases, with 12 bases between. The CDR3 nucleotides read TGTGCCAGCAATGACTACAACCATGAGCAGTTCTTC. Translated: CASNDYNHEQFF.

The chain recombines TRBV6-2 or TRBV6-3 with TRBJ1-1, with a tentative D call TRBD1 (5 bases). Between the trimmed V and J ends, which lost 0 bases and 4 bases, there was a span of 9 bases. The length of the CDR3 is 14 residues. CDR1 MNHEY and CDR2 SVGEGT come from the germline V gene. CDR3 sequence: CASSYSKGATEAFF. The CDR3 region has the DNA TGTGCCAGCAGTTACTCGAAAGGGGCCACTGAAGCTTTCTTT.

This clonotype was counted at least ten times. This chain uses TRBV9 with TRBJ2-7; 9 nucleotides line up with TRBD1. The junction had 1 base not matched to a gene; V was cut back by 1 base and J by 5 bases. Germline V gene lookup returns CDR1 SGDLS and CDR2 YYNGEE. The CDR3 totals 13 residues. In nucleotides, the CDR3 is TGTGCCAGCAGCGTATGGGACAGGGACGAGCAGTACTTC. Its translation: CASSVWDRDEQYF.

This clonotype was detected a few times. The V call is TRBV6-5, the J call TRBJ2-2; D call uncertain. Germline V gene data show CDR1 as MNHEY and CDR2 as SVGAGI. The germline V and J ends were trimmed by 2 bases and 2 bases, with 6 bases remaining between them. This CDR3 contains 14 residues. In DNA, the CDR3 is TGTGCCAGCAGTTACGGTGACAACACCGGGGAGCTGTTTTTT. It translates to CASSYGDNTGELFF.

This chain uses TRBV25-1 with TRBJ1-4, with 9 bases matching TRBD1. Germline trimming cut 6 bases from V and 7 bases from J; bases unmatched to any gene: 12. CDR1 and CDR2 (germline): MGHDK, SYGVNS. The CDR3 sequence is 16 residues long. This CDR3 is CASSSGTGPAGEKLFF. The CDR3 nucleotides are TGTGCCAGCAGCTCCGGGACAGGGCCGGCAGGTGAAAAACTGTTTTTT.

The CDR3 protein is CASGGTNYNEQFF. CDR3 in DNA: TGTGCCAGCGGGGGGACCAACTACAATGAGCAGTTCTTC. The chain couples TRBV12-3 or TRBV12-4 to TRBJ2-1; a weak D match, TRBD2 (6 bases). This CDR3 spans 13 amino acids. The germline V and J ends were trimmed by 8 bases and 3 bases, with 11 bases remaining between them.

This clonotype came up a few times. This rearrangement joins TRBV20-1 to TRBJ2-5, with TRBD2 matching 11 bases. Trimming at V came to 6 bases and at J to 0 bases, leaving 3 bases not matched to a gene. Germline CDR1 DFQATT, CDR2 SNEGSKA (reference sequence). The CDR3 has 14 amino acids. The CDR3 region has the DNA TGCAGTGCCCGGACTAGCGGGTACCAAGAGACCCAGTACTTC. Amino acid sequence: CSARTSGYQETQYF.

This clonotype was observed many times. The chain couples TRBV7-6 to TRBJ2-7; 7 nucleotides match TRBD1. Unmatched junction bases numbered 8, after V lost 5 bases and J lost 1 base. The germline V gene encodes CDR1 SGHVS and CDR2 FNYEAQ. The CDR3 has 15 amino acids. CDR3 in DNA: TGTGCCAGCAGCCTGAACCGGGACAGATCCTACGAGCAGTACTTC. Protein sequence: CASSLNRDRSYEQYF.

This clonotype was detected a few times. At one end, the junction sequence differs from germline, possibly due to a read error. V usage is TRBV10-2 and J usage is TRBJ2-2, with D hard to call. The CDR3 spans 12 residues. From germline, CDR1 is WSHSY and CDR2 SAAADI. The CDR3 DNA reads TGCGCCATCAGTGCTGGGTCCGGGGAGCTGTTTTTT. Its protein is CAISAGSGELFF.

This clonotype has more than one count but fewer than ten. This chain connects TRBV5-1 to TRBJ2-7; 7 nucleotides align to TRBD1. Germline V CDR1 and CDR2: SGHRS, YFSETQ. The CDR3 totals 18 residues. Trimming cost V 1 base and J 0 bases; bases outside gene matches: 13. Written as DNA, the CDR3 is TGCGCCAGCAGCTTGTATCCTGAAGGACAGGACGACTCCTACGAGCAGTACTTC. Protein: CASSLYPEGQDDSYEQYF.

V and J are TRBV12-3 or TRBV12-4 and TRBJ2-6; tentatively, D is TRBD1 (5 bases). The CDR3 spans 13 residues. V was cut by 10 bases and J by 0 bases, with 7 bases left in between. The CDR3 protein is CATRDSGANVLTF. CDR3 nucleotide sequence: TGTGCCACCAGGGACTCTGGGGCCAACGTCCTGACTTTC.

The chain couples TRBV7-2 to TRBJ2-3; 16 bases line up with TRBD2. Germline V gene data show CDR1 as SGHTA and CDR2 as FQGNSA. This CDR3 has 20 residues. V lost 2 bases, J lost 2 bases, and 10 bases stayed unmatched. CDR3 nucleotide sequence: TGTGCCAGCAGCTTAAATCCGGGACTAGCGGGAGGGCGGGACACAGATACGCAGTATTTT. Amino acids: CASSLNPGLAGGRDTDTQYF.

Note on this clonotype: A much larger clone lies a single base off, so this may be a read error. The genes are TRBV3-1 and TRBJ2-1, with 7 nucleotides matching TRBD2. Germline loops: CDR1 LGHDT, CDR2 YNNKEL (reference sequence). CDR3 size: 13 residues. V dropped 5 bases and J dropped 12; count of bases not matched to a gene: 10. The CDR3 DNA sequence: TGTGCCAGCAGCGCTGCGGGAGTACGGGGGCAGTTCTTC. As protein: CASSAAGVRGQFF.